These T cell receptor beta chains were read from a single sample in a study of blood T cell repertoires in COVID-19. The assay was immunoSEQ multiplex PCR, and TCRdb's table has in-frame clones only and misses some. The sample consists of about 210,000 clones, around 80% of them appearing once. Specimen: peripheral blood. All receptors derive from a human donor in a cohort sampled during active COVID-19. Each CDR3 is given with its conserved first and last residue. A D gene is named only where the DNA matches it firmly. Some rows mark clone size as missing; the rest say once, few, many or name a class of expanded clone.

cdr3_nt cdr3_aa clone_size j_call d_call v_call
TGCGCCAGCAGCTTGGGGCCGGACCCCAGGGGTGAGCAGTTCTTC CASSLGPDPRGEQFF . TRBJ2-1 . TRBV5-1
TGCGCCAGCACCCGGGACAGGGCTAACACCGGGGAGCTGTTTTTT CASTRDRANTGELFF few TRBJ2-2 TRBD1 TRBV5-1
TGTGCCAGCAGCTCCCTAGCGGGGGGGCCTGGGGCCAACGTCCTGACTTTC CASSSLAGGPGANVLTF . TRBJ2-6 TRBD2 TRBV7-3
TGTGCCAGCAAAGGGAGTAGCCTGGGCTTTAATGAAAAACTGTTTTTT CASKGSSLGFNEKLFF . TRBJ1-4 . TRBV2
TGTGCCAGCAGCCTACCCGGGGTAGATTATGATGGCTACACCTTC CASSLPGVDYDGYTF . TRBJ1-2 . TRBV14
TGTGCCAGCAGCTATACTAGCGGGAGAAACGAGCAGTACTTC CASSYTSGRNEQYF . TRBJ2-7 TRBD2 TRBV7-8
TGTGCCAGCAGCTTAGCGGGAGGGATCTACGAGCAGTACTTC CASSLAGGIYEQYF . TRBJ2-7 TRBD2 TRBV7-9
TGTGCCAGCAGTTACAGTCCCAGGGAGGTCTACGAGCAGTACTTC CASSYSPREVYEQYF . TRBJ2-7 . TRBV6-5
TGTGCCAGCAGCTTGGGGGCGGGGGCCGGGTACAATGAGCAGTTCTTC CASSLGAGAGYNEQFF . TRBJ2-1 . TRBV5-4
TGTGCCAGCAGCTCCTCAGGGGCACAAGAGACCCAGTACTTC CASSSSGAQETQYF once TRBJ2-5 . TRBV13
TGTGCCAGCAGCTTCGAGCGGGAGGGCTCGGATGAGCAGTTCTTC CASSFEREGSDEQFF . TRBJ2-1 TRBD2 TRBV7-2
TGTGCCAGCAGCTCGGGACTAGCGGGAGGGCAAGAGACCCAGTACTTC CASSSGLAGGQETQYF . TRBJ2-5 TRBD2 TRBV5-4
TGTGCCAGCAATATAATCAGCGGTTATGGCTACACCTTC CASNIISGYGYTF . TRBJ1-2 . TRBV28
TGTGCCAGCAGCTTAGTCGGCTCCTACGAGCAGTACTTC CASSLVGSYEQYF . TRBJ2-7 . TRBV11-2
TGTGCCAGCAGTTTTCCGGGGGGAGGGCGAGGCACTGAAGCTTTCTTT CASSFPGGGRGTEAFF . TRBJ1-1 . TRBV28
TGTGCCAGCAGTTTCCGGGGGTCGGAAGTGCTCCTCTATGGCTACACCTTC CASSFRGSEVLLYGYTF . TRBJ1-2 . TRBV28
TGTGCCAGCAGCTTGTATCGGGGCTACGAGCAGTACTTC CASSLYRGYEQYF . TRBJ2-7 . TRBV5-4
TGCGCCAGCAGCCAAGGAGAGTTAGTTGGAAACACCATATATTTT CASSQGELVGNTIYF . TRBJ1-3 . TRBV4-1
TGCGCCAGCAGCCCCAACCCGACAGGGGTCAGCTATGGCTACACCTTC CASSPNPTGVSYGYTF . TRBJ1-2 TRBD1 TRBV5-1